Following are 18 T cell receptor beta chains from one sample sequenced in a study of cytomegalovirus exposure and HLA in healthy donors. The PCR ran on 60 Vbeta and 13 Jbeta primers. The assay was immunoSEQ multiplex PCR, and TCRdb's table has in-frame clones only and misses some. This sample has 150,000 to 160,000 clones, with around 80% found just once. Sequencing input: PBMCs. Source of these receptors: a man between 25 and 39 years old in good health and CMV-seropositive.

This clone occurred a few times. The V gene is TRBV4-2, the J gene TRBJ1-5; tentatively, D is TRBD1 (6 bases). Germline loops: CDR1 LGHNA, CDR2 YNFKEQ. V lost 3 bases and J lost 2, with 8 bases in between. The CDR3 is made up of 14 amino acids. The CDR3 DNA sequence: TGTGCCAGCAGCCACTCAGGGGGCAATCAGCCCCAGCATTTT. Protein product: CASSHSGGNQPQHF.

The rearrangement links TRBV28 to TRBJ2-4; the D is unclear. V was shortened by 2 bases and J by 6 bases, with 14 bases between the two germline ends. Germline lookup yields CDR1 MDHEN and CDR2 SYDVKM. The length of the CDR3 is 15 residues. The CDR3 bases are TGTGCCAGCAGTTTAGCTAGTCAGCGAATAAACATTCAGTACTTC. Residues: CASSLASQRINIQYF.

The chain uses TRBV6-1 and TRBJ2-3; 8 bases agree with TRBD2. The CDR3 loop spans 15 amino acids. The V segment lost 3 bases and the J segment 4 bases; nucleotides outside the gene matches: 6. The germline CDR1 and CDR2 sequences are MNHNS and SASEGT. The CDR3 sequence is CASSDPSGLADTQYF. CDR3 in DNA: TGTGCCAGCAGTGATCCTAGCGGGCTCGCAGATACGCAGTATTTT.

J is TRBJ2-5 and V is TRBV27; 7 positions match TRBD2. TRBJ2-7 explains the end of the DNA better; the J call may be wrong. This CDR3 has 14 residues. The germline V gene encodes CDR1 MNHEY and CDR2 SMNVEV (reference sequence). CDR3 protein: CASKRGGSSYEQYF. The CDR3, as DNA: TGTGCCAGCAAGCGGGGAGGCAGCTCCTACGAGCAGTACTTC.

The genes are TRBV27 and TRBJ2-1; 7 bases fit TRBD1. Germline V lookup: CDR1 MNHEY, CDR2 SMNVEV (reference sequence). CDR3 length: 17 amino acids. The junction had 13 bases not matched to a gene; V was cut back by 6 bases and J by 2 bases. The CDR3 is CASSSLPKDRPYNEQFF. DNA of the CDR3: TGTGCCAGCAGCTCTCTCCCCAAGGACAGGCCCTACAATGAGCAGTTCTTC.

The chain joins TRBV6-1 to TRBJ2-1; 8 bases line up with TRBD2. The germline gives CDR1 MNHNS, CDR2 SASEGT. The CDR3 has 15 amino acids. J lost 4 bases, V lost 1 base, and 3 bases had no gene match. CDR3 in DNA: TGTGCCAGCAGTGAAGAGCGGGAGCTGTACAATGAGCAGTTCTTC. Translation gives CASSEERELYNEQFF.

The V gene is TRBV5-1, the J gene TRBJ2-1; no reliable D call. The ends were cut back, 0 bases at V and 3 bases at J, with 10 bases in the middle. The CDR3 has 15 amino acids. CDR1 is SGHRS and CDR2 is YFSETQ in the germline V gene. CDR3 sequence (DNA): TGCGCCAGCAGCTTGGCTCTAGAGTACTACAATGAGCAGTTCTTC. It translates to CASSLALEYYNEQFF.

The chain is built from TRBV7-9 and TRBJ2-2, with TRBD2 as a possible D gene (6 bases). The CDR3 is 15 residues long. V was cut by 4 bases and J by 7 bases, with 16 bases left in between. Germline V gene lookup returns CDR1 SEHNR and CDR2 FQNEAQ (reference sequence). The CDR3 loop is CASSSPGLSVGELFF. The CDR3, as DNA: TGTGCCAGCAGCTCCCCGGGACTGAGTGTCGGGGAGCTGTTTTTT.

The V call is TRBV7-6, the J call TRBJ2-7, with 7 bases aligning to TRBD1. The germline gives CDR1 SGHVS, CDR2 FNYEAQ. The CDR3 sequence is 15 residues long. The junction had 10 bases not matched to a gene; V was cut back by 1 base and J by 7 bases. CDR3 sequence (DNA): TGTGCCAGCAGCTTAGGGACAGGCCGACTGGGGGAGCAGTACTTC. Translation: CASSLGTGRLGEQYF. The full variable domain, completed using reference TRBV7-6 and TRBJ2-7, is GAGVSQSPRYKVTKRGQDVALRCDPISGHVSLYWYRQALGQGPEFLTYFNYEAQQDKSGLPNDRFSAERPEGSISTLTIQRTEQRDSAMYRCASSLGTGRLGEQYFGPGTRLTVT.

The chain is built from TRBV21-1 and TRBJ1-2; no check of the table's D call, TRBD1, against the DNA was made. TRBV21-1 is a pseudogene. The length of the CDR3 is 15 residues. The CDR3 here is CASSKTDRVNYGYTF. CDR3 nucleotides: TGTGCCAGCAGCAAGACAGACAGGGTTAACTATGGCTACACCTTC.

This clone came up a few times. V usage is TRBV27 and J usage is TRBJ2-3; 8 bases map to TRBD2. The CDR3 totals 16 residues. V lost 5 bases, J lost 0 bases, and 7 bases stayed unmatched. Germline CDR1 MNHEY, CDR2 SMNVEV (reference sequence). The CDR3 loop is CASSITERGSTDTQYF. The CDR3, as DNA: TGTGCCAGCAGTATCACGGAGCGGGGGAGCACAGATACGCAGTATTTT.

The V call is TRBV2, the J call TRBJ2-7; TRBD2 is a possible D gene (6 bases). This CDR3 spans 14 amino acids. Deletions cut 7 bases from V and 0 bases from J, with 13 bases between. Germline V gives CDR1 SNHLY, CDR2 FYNNEI. CDR3 nucleotides: TGTGCCAGCACGCTCGGGGGAAGCTCCTACGAGCAGTACTTC. It encodes CASTLGGSSYEQYF.

The chain is built from TRBV6-6 and TRBJ1-5; TRBD1 might be the D (5 bases). Trimming shortened V by 2 bases and J by 3 bases, and 8 bases separated the two germline ends. The CDR3 loop spans 14 amino acids. Per germline, CDR1 MNHNY and CDR2 SVGAGI (reference sequence). The DNA of the CDR3 is TGTGCCAGCAGTTACAGGGGTATCAATCAGCCCCAGCATTTT. Amino acid sequence: CASSYRGINQPQHF.

The V and J genes are TRBV6-1 and TRBJ2-5, with no clear D. The ends were cut back, 8 bases at V and 0 bases at J, with 16 bases in the middle. CDR1 is MNHNS and CDR2 is SASEGT in the germline V gene. The CDR3 spans 15 residues. The CDR3 DNA is TGTGCCAGCGAAAGTGGCAGTACCTACCAAGAGACCCAGTACTTC. It specifies CASESGSTYQETQYF.

This chain connects TRBV2 to TRBJ1-4; D is undetermined. The CDR3 is made up of 13 amino acids. The ends were cut back, 1 base at V and 7 bases at J, with 7 bases in the middle. CDR1 and CDR2 from the germline V gene are SNHLY and FYNNEI. This CDR3 reads CASSEEVGEKLFF. In nucleotides, the CDR3 is TGTGCCAGCAGTGAAGAAGTCGGTGAAAAACTGTTTTTT.

The chain recombines TRBV12-5 with TRBJ2-3; no reliable D call. Trimming cost V 7 bases and J 0 bases, with 11 bases left between them. Germline V gene lookup returns CDR1 LGHNT and CDR2 FRNRAP. This CDR3 comprises 14 residues. CDR3 loop: CASDLPGSTDTQYF. The CDR3 DNA is TGTGCTAGTGACCTACCAGGTAGCACAGATACGCAGTATTTT.

On this clone: At one boundary the junction diverges from the germline segment, which might be a read error. The chain joins TRBV29-1 to TRBJ2-5; D might be TRBD2 (5 bases). The CDR3 sequence is 11 residues long. In germline, CDR1 is SQVTM, CDR2 ANQGSEA. Here the CDR3 reads CSIEEAQTQYF. In DNA form, the CDR3 reads TGCAGCATTGAGGAGGCACAGACCCAGTACTTC.

The chain employs TRBV13 and TRBJ2-7, with 7 bases that match TRBD1. The CDR3 runs 14 residues. CDR1 and CDR2 (germline): PRHDT, FYEKMQ (reference sequence). V lost 2 bases and J lost 5; bases outside the gene matches: 6. DNA of the CDR3: TGTGCCAGCAGCTTACAACAGGGGAACCACGAGCAGTACTTC. Encoded protein: CASSLQQGNHEQYF.